This T cell receptor (beta chain) is from a study of blood T cell repertoires in COVID-19. Study context: Collection of acute and convalescent COVID-19 samples took place in the United States, Italy and Spain. From T cells, B-cell-depleted T cells, or PBMCs came the material, which was cDNA or gDNA.

In the original analysis: Amplification from reference gene primers served as the basis for estimated nucleated cell counts. TCRdb's table, derived via immunoSEQ multiplex PCR, lists solely in-frame clones and lacks some. The V and J calls and clone size come from that table; D and trimming were worked out from the DNA. Of around 87,000 clones in the sample, nearly 90% were seen once. Germline V lookup: CDR1 SEHNR, CDR2 FQNEAQ (reference sequence). CDR3 length equals 15 residues. The germline V and J ends were trimmed by 2 bases and 5 bases, with 15 bases remaining between them. The V gene is TRBV7-9, the J gene TRBJ2-5; TRBD1 is a possible D gene (5 bases). The sequenced sample was peripheral blood. The TCR comes from a man between 45 and 60 years old with acute or convalescent COVID-19. For the CDR3, the DNA is TGTGCCAGCAGCTTAAGGGGCCTTCCCGGGGAGACCCAGTACTTC. Translating it yields CASSLRGLPGETQYF.